This T cell receptor (beta chain) was retrieved from a study of blood T cells in healthy people across ages. Alongside a J-beta primer mix, a sample-barcoded 5' primer served in a second PCR lasting roughly 6 to 11 cycles. One entry per CDR3 protein results from TCRdb running MiXCR on the 5' RACE reads. The sample has over a million distinct CDR3 sequences, roughly 24% seen once. With 4 bases removed from V and 9 bases from J, the gap between germline ends came to 10 bases. The CDR3 consists of 12 residues. Per the germline V gene, CDR1 is LGHNA and CDR2 is YNFKEQ. A few counts support this clonotype. This sample also appeared in a second study, on T cells of mothers and their children.

Material for sequencing was blood. The sequence was collected from a girl aged 2-10 years in good health. The chain carries TRBV4-2 and TRBJ2-4; perhaps TRBD2 as D (6 bases). CDR3 protein: CASSPPGGIQYF. In DNA, the CDR3 is TGTGCCAGCAGCCCGCCCGGGGGCATTCAGTACTTC.